Following are 25 T cell receptor beta chains from one sample sequenced in a study of T cell repertoires in cytomegalovirus infection (dated by TCRdb to about 2019). The treatment or condition label, as the study defines it: in vitro stimulation with specific CMV peptide epitopes to enrich CMV-specific T cells. The sequencer was an Illumina HiSeq 1500. Using fastp at Q25 and MiXCR, TCRdb reprocessed the public reads and kept productive beta chains. Each entry merges the rows of one CDR3 protein and shows their most common DNA and genes. This sample has 680,000 or so distinct CDR3 sequences in its table, and around a third of those were observed once. 18% of the sample belongs to the ten largest clones. For these receptors, no antigen is known. The sequences come from cultured PBMCs, collected from culture after CMV antigen stimulation. The receptor set was obtained from a human donor in good health (CMV status not recorded). Some clones in this sample may be carry-over from other donors' samples.

This clonotype was seen many times. This CDR3 reads CASSPPDYQNSPLHF. DNA for the CDR3: TGTGCCAGCAGCCCACCCGACTACCAGAATTCACCCCTCCACTTT. J is TRBJ1-6 and V is TRBV7-2, with D hard to call. Germline values: CDR1 SGHTA, CDR2 FQGNSA. The CDR3 covers 15 residues. V lost 5 bases and J 7 bases, leaving 15 bases between the germline ends.

The rearrangement links TRBV2 to TRBJ2-5, with D hard to call. The CDR3 runs 13 residues. Germline V gene sequence: CDR1 SNHLY, CDR2 FYNNEI. The V and J ends lost 4 bases and 0 bases respectively, with 6 bases between them. Written as DNA, the CDR3 is TGTGCCAGCAGTGTAAACAACCAAGAGACCCAGTACTTC. Translated, it gives CASSVNNQETQYF. Full variable domain (rest looked up from reference TRBV2 and TRBJ2-5): EPEVTQTPSHQVTQMGQEVILRCVPISNHLYFYWYRQILGQKVEFLVSFYNNEISEKSEIFDDQFSVERPDGSNFTLKIRSTKLEDSAMYFCASSVNNQETQYFGPGTRLLVL.

The chain carries TRBV20-1 and TRBJ2-7; TRBD1 matches at 9 bases. V was clipped by 6 bases and J by 6 bases; unmatched bases: 9. The CDR3 covers 13 residues. Germline V gives CDR1 DFQATT, CDR2 SNEGSKA (reference sequence). The CDR3 DNA is TGCAGTGCCCAGAGGGGACAGGGTTGCGAGCAGTACTTC. It specifies CSAQRGQGCEQYF.

The chain has TRBV12-3 or TRBV12-4 and TRBJ1-4; tentative D call: TRBD1 (6 bases). The CDR3 runs to 14 residues. Trimming stripped 5 bases from V and 8 bases from J, with 15 bases between. CDR3 DNA: TGTGCCAGCAGTACAGGGATCTCTCTGGAAAAACTGTTTTTT. Its protein product is CASSTGISLEKLFF.

There are a few counts of this clonotype. V usage is TRBV10-3 and J usage is TRBJ2-4; 7 nucleotides agree with TRBD1. Per germline, CDR1 ENHRY and CDR2 SYGVKD. J was trimmed by 8 bases and V by 2 bases; bases with no gene match: 12. This CDR3 is built from 16 residues. Here the CDR3 reads CAISEHRGYAVDIQYF. The CDR3, as DNA: TGTGCCATCAGTGAGCACAGGGGTTATGCGGTGGACATTCAGTACTTC.

As regards this clonotype: Relative to the germline gene, one junction end is altered; a read error may explain this. The chain joins TRBV13 to TRBJ2-3, with D perhaps matching TRBD1 or TRBD2 (5 bases each). CDR1 is PRHDT and CDR2 is FYEKMQ in the germline V gene (reference sequence). This CDR3 is 17 amino acids long. Written as DNA, the CDR3 is TGCGCCAGCAGCCCCCTCGCGGTGGGGGTTAGCACAGATACGCAGTATTTT. This sequence encodes CASSPLAVGVSTDTQYF. The full variable domain, its missing parts supplied by reference TRBV13 and TRBJ2-3, is AAGVIQSPRHLIKEKRETATLKCYPIPRHDTVYWYQQGPGQDPQFLISFYEKMQSDKGSIPDRFSAQQFSDYHSELNMSSLELGDSALYFCASSPLAVGVSTDTQYFGPGTRLTVL.

In this sample, this clonotype turned up many times. This sequence joins TRBV7-2 and TRBJ2-7; D is perhaps TRBD1 or TRBD2 (5 bases each). V gave up 0 bases and J gave up 3 bases, with 12 bases separating them. The V gene's germline CDR1 is SGHTA and CDR2 FQGNSA. This CDR3 has 15 amino acids. CDR3 in DNA: TGTGCCAGCAGCTTAGCGGGGGTAGGCTACTACGAGCAGTACTTC. Translated: CASSLAGVGYYEQYF.

The genes are TRBV20-1 and TRBJ2-7; possibly TRBD2 for D (5 bases). From germline, CDR1 is DFQATT and CDR2 SNEGSKA (reference sequence). The CDR3 contains 13 residues. The V gene lost 1 base and the J gene lost 6 bases, with 13 bases spanning the gap. The CDR3 DNA is TGCAGTGCTAGAGCGAGGGATCCTGGCGAGCAGTACTTC. This sequence encodes CSARARDPGEQYF.

The chain carries TRBV11-2 and TRBJ1-2, with D tentatively TRBD1 (5 bases). Trimming took off 0 bases at V and 1 base at J, with 9 bases between the two ends. This CDR3 spans 15 amino acids. In germline, CDR1 is SGHAT, CDR2 FQNNGV. This CDR3 is CASSLDQGLNYGYTF. The DNA of the CDR3 is TGTGCCAGCAGCTTAGATCAGGGCCTTAACTATGGCTACACCTTC.

This clonotype showed up just a few times. The V gene is TRBV7-2, the J gene TRBJ2-3; 8 nucleotides match TRBD2. Germline CDR1 reads SGHTA; CDR2 reads FQGNSA. The length of the CDR3 is 13 residues. J gave up 4 bases and V 5 bases, and 2 bases lay outside the gene matches. In DNA form, the CDR3 reads TGTGCCAGCAGCCAGCGGGAGTCAGATACGCAGTATTTT. Protein sequence: CASSQRESDTQYF.

This clonotype showed up just a few times. The chain carries TRBV2 and TRBJ1-1, with D hard to call. V was pared by 7 bases and J by 4 bases, with 16 bases between. There are 14 residues in the CDR3. Germline V gives CDR1 SNHLY, CDR2 FYNNEI. The CDR3 DNA follows: TGTGCCAGCAAAAGGTTTCGTGAGGGCACTGAAGCTTTCTTT. Protein product: CASKRFREGTEAFF.

The rearrangement uses TRBV6-1 and TRBJ2-7; no reliable D call. Trimming shortened V by 2 bases and J by 3 bases, and 14 bases separated the two germline ends. Germline V gene lookup returns CDR1 MNHNS and CDR2 SASEGT. The CDR3 spans 15 residues. The CDR3 loop is CASSEPPENLYEQYF. The CDR3, as DNA: TGTGCCAGCAGTGAACCCCCGGAGAATCTCTACGAGCAGTACTTC.

This chain uses TRBV6-5 with TRBJ1-3; D is undetermined. The CDR3 is 15 residues long. Germline V gives CDR1 MNHEY, CDR2 SVGAGI. The V gene lost 0 bases and the J gene lost 7 bases, with 13 bases spanning the gap. The CDR3 DNA reads as TGTGCCAGCAGTTACTCCGAACCCCTCGGGAACACCATATATTTT. It translates to CASSYSEPLGNTIYF.

The genes are TRBV6-1 and TRBJ2-3; D may be TRBD2 (7 bases). V lost 1 base, J lost 5 bases, and 13 bases lay in between. From germline, CDR1 is MNHNS and CDR2 SASEGT. The CDR3 extends over 15 amino acids. CDR3: CASSEGGRGGDTQYF. In nucleotides, the CDR3 is TGTGCCAGCAGTGAAGGTGGGAGGGGGGGAGATACGCAGTATTTT.

V and J are TRBV27 and TRBJ1-6, with D unclear. V dropped 3 bases and J dropped 7 bases, with 13 bases sitting between them. The CDR3 runs 15 residues. The germline CDR1 and CDR2 sequences are MNHEY and SMNVEV (reference sequence). DNA for the CDR3: TGTGCCAGCAGTTTGGGGATCTGGAGAAATTCACCCCTCCACTTT. Amino acid sequence: CASSLGIWRNSPLHF.

The CDR3 spells CASSLGRVGSSYNEQFF. CDR3 coding DNA: TGTGCCAGCAGCTTAGGGCGCGTCGGCAGCTCCTACAATGAGCAGTTCTTC. The gene calls are TRBV7-8 and TRBJ2-1, with unresolved D. The CDR3 totals 17 residues. Trimming shortened V by 1 base and J by 0 bases, and 13 bases separated the two germline ends. CDR1 is SGHVS and CDR2 is FQNEAQ in the germline V gene.

The chain has TRBV4-1 and TRBJ1-6; 8 positions agree with TRBD1. V trimming: 0 bases; J trimming: 7 bases; junction bases outside the gene matches: 5. Germline values: CDR1 MGHRA, CDR2 YSYEKL. The CDR3 is 16 amino acids. This chain's CDR3 is CASSQDLGQGNSPLHF. The DNA of the CDR3 is TGCGCCAGCAGCCAAGATCTCGGACAGGGAAATTCACCCCTCCACTTT.

The genes are TRBV12-3 or TRBV12-4 and TRBJ1-6; D is uncertain. CDR3 length: 13 amino acids. The V end was cut by 3 bases, the J end by 9 bases, with 9 bases between. The CDR3 is CASSLNSFSPLHF. In nucleotides, the CDR3 is TGTGCCAGCAGTTTGAACTCTTTTTCACCCCTCCACTTT.

The chain joins TRBV30 to TRBJ1-3; D is undetermined. The germline V and J ends were trimmed by 6 bases and 2 bases, with 11 bases remaining between them. Germline lookup yields CDR1 GTSNPN and CDR2 SVGIG (reference sequence). This CDR3 contains 13 residues. Here the CDR3 reads CACQSGPGNTIYF. The CDR3 region has the DNA TGTGCCTGCCAGAGTGGACCTGGAAACACCATATATTTT.

This clonotype showed up many times. V is TRBV6-6 and J is TRBJ1-2, with D possibly being TRBD1 (6 bases). V dropped 2 bases and J dropped 2 bases, with 9 bases sitting between them. CDR1 is MNHNY and CDR2 is SVGAGI in the germline V gene (reference sequence). This CDR3 has 14 amino acids. This CDR3 is CASSYEGHNYGYTF. The DNA for the CDR3 is TGTGCCAGCAGTTACGAGGGACACAACTATGGCTACACCTTC.

The CDR3 is CASSQDVLAQYF. DNA of the CDR3: TGTGCCAGCAGCCAAGACGTCCTCGCGCAGTATTTT. The chain is built from TRBV4-2 and TRBJ2-3, with D unclear. V dropped 0 bases and J dropped 10 bases, with 8 bases sitting between them. The V gene's germline CDR1 is LGHNA and CDR2 YNFKEQ. This CDR3 contains 12 residues.

The rearrangement uses TRBV6-2 or TRBV6-3 and TRBJ2-7; D perhaps matches TRBD1 (6 bases). Germline CDR1 is MNHEY and CDR2 is SVGEGT. The CDR3 totals 14 residues. The V and J ends lost 8 bases and 7 bases respectively, with 21 bases between them. CDR3 nucleotide sequence: TGTGCCAGCGGATACCGACAGGTAACACGGGAGCAGTACTTC. This gives the protein CASGYRQVTREQYF.

This clonotype appeared a few times. The genes are TRBV12-3 or TRBV12-4 and TRBJ2-7; no reliable D call. With 3 bases removed from V and 3 bases from J, the gap between germline ends came to 9 bases. The CDR3 loop spans 13 amino acids. The CDR3: CASSFGHNYEQYF. In nucleotides, the CDR3 is TGTGCCAGCAGTTTCGGCCATAACTACGAGCAGTACTTC.

The rearrangement uses TRBV6-1 and TRBJ2-5, with TRBD1 identical over 8 bases. There are 13 residues in the CDR3. V shed 3 bases and J 4 bases; nucleotides not matched to a gene: 1. Germline loops: CDR1 MNHNS, CDR2 SASEGT. CDR3 sequence (DNA): TGTGCCAGCAGTGAGGACAGGGCAGAGACCCAGTACTTC. It encodes CASSEDRAETQYF.

J is TRBJ1-2 and V is TRBV5-4; D unclear. The germline V gene has CDR1 SGHNT and CDR2 YYREEE (reference sequence). The CDR3 loop spans 12 amino acids. V was shortened by 0 bases and J by 5 bases, with 5 bases between the two germline ends. The CDR3 nucleotides are TGTGCCAGCAGCTTGGATATATATGGCTACACCTTC. As protein: CASSLDIYGYTF.